Presented here are 11 T cell receptor beta chains from one specimen sequenced in a study of blood T cells in healthy people across ages. A sample-barcoded 5' primer and a J-beta primer mix were used in a second PCR of roughly 6 to 11 cycles. TCRdb ran MiXCR on the 5' RACE reads and lists one entry per CDR3 protein. The sample contains approximately 1.5 million distinct CDR3 sequences, about 35% of which appear only once. The sample comprised blood. These receptors originate from a woman between 25 and 40 years old in good health.

The chain is built from TRBV28 and TRBJ2-3; 9 positions match TRBD2. Looked up from germline, CDR1 is MDHEN and CDR2 is SYDVKM. The CDR3 spans 15 residues. V was clipped by 4 bases and J by 4 bases; unmatched bases: 6. As DNA, the CDR3 is TGTGCCAGCAGTTCTGCGGGGGGGGAAGCAGATACGCAGTATTTT. The encoded protein is CASSSAGGEADTQYF. The full variable domain, rest sourced from reference TRBV28 and TRBJ2-3, is DVKVTQSSRYLVKRTGEKVFLECVQDMDHENMFWYRQDPGLGLRLIYFSYDVKMKEKGDIPEGYSVSREKKERFSLILESASTNQTSMYLCASSSAGGEADTQYFGPGTRLTVL.

This rearrangement joins TRBV7-8 to TRBJ2-7; 8 bases are shared with TRBD2. V gave up 1 base and J gave up 2 bases; unmatched junction bases: 4. CDR3 length equals 15 residues. CDR1 and CDR2 (germline): SGHVS, FQNEAQ. The CDR3, as DNA: TGTGCCAGCAGCTTAGACGTAGCGGGGCCCTACGAGCAGTACTTC. Its translation: CASSLDVAGPYEQYF.

The V and J genes are TRBV10-1 and TRBJ2-2, with 13 bases aligning to TRBD2. This CDR3 has 18 residues. Germline-derived CDR1 and CDR2 are WNHNN and SYGVQD (reference sequence). The ends lost 4 bases at V and 4 bases at J; junction bases unmatched: 9. Here the CDR3 reads CASSGSGTSGMGTGELFF. For the CDR3, the DNA is TGCGCCAGCAGTGGATCCGGGACTAGCGGGATGGGCACCGGGGAGCTGTTTTTT.

The chain carries TRBV5-6 and TRBJ2-5; 8 nucleotides match TRBD2. This CDR3 spans 13 amino acids. V shed 5 bases and J 5 bases; nucleotides not matched to a gene: 5. The V gene's germline CDR1 is SGHDT and CDR2 YYEEEE. This chain's CDR3 is CASRWRGDETQYF. The CDR3 nucleotides are TGTGCCAGCAGGTGGCGGGGGGACGAGACCCAGTACTTC.

The chain is built from TRBV2 and TRBJ1-1, with D unclear. The V end lost 4 bases, the J end lost 1 base, and 10 bases lay between the germline ends. The CDR3 has 14 amino acids. Germline V gene data show CDR1 as SNHLY and CDR2 as FYNNEI. The DNA of the CDR3 is TGTGCCAGCAGTGTCGCCGCTAAGAACACTGAAGCTTTCTTT. Translated: CASSVAAKNTEAFF.

The gene calls are TRBV18 and TRBJ1-1, with D possibly being TRBD1 (6 bases). This CDR3 has 15 amino acids. Trimming pared 2 bases from V and 3 bases from J, leaving 13 bases between. Germline V gene sequence: CDR1 KGHSH, CDR2 LQKENI. The CDR3 region has the DNA TGTGCCAGCTCACCAAAGGGGGGAAGGGACACTGAAGCTTTCTTT. Protein: CASSPKGGRDTEAFF.

This clonotype was counted between two and nine times. The chain couples TRBV7-9 to TRBJ2-1, with D perhaps matching TRBD1 or TRBD2 (5 bases each). Trimming removed 1 base from V and 8 bases from J, with 18 bases in between. Germline CDR1 reads SEHNR; CDR2 reads FQNEAQ (reference sequence). This CDR3 is 16 amino acids long. The CDR3 nucleotides are TGTGCCAGCAGCTTAGACCGGGACCTCGCGAATCATGAGCAGTTCTTC. This translates into CASSLDRDLANHEQFF.

The chain recombines TRBV6-1 with TRBJ1-1, with D possibly matching TRBD1 (5 bases). V gave up 6 bases and J gave up 5 bases, with 16 bases separating them. Per the germline V gene, CDR1 is MNHNS and CDR2 is SASEGT. The CDR3 is 14 residues long. This CDR3 reads CASREGSGGTEAFF. The CDR3 DNA reads as TGTGCCAGCAGAGAGGGGTCGGGGGGGACTGAAGCTTTCTTT.

The CDR3: CASSLMSSGQPQHF. The CDR3 nucleotides read TGTGCCAGCAGCTTAATGAGTTCAGGTCAGCCCCAGCATTTT. The chain uses TRBV7-8 and TRBJ1-5; D ambiguous. Deletions cut 2 bases from V and 6 bases from J, with 11 bases between. Germline CDR1 and CDR2: SGHVS and FQNEAQ. CDR3 length equals 14 residues.

Of note for this clonotype: A much bigger clone sits one base away, suggesting this may be a read error. The chain joins TRBV10-3 to TRBJ2-5, with D perhaps given as TRBD1 or TRBD2 (6 bases each). This CDR3 is built from 15 residues. Germline V lookup: CDR1 ENHRY, CDR2 SYGVKD. This chain's CDR3 is CAISGRGHPQETHYF. The DNA for the CDR3 is TGTGCCATCAGCGGACGGGGGCACCCCCAAGAGACCCATTACTTC.

CDR3 loop: CSATHGETQYF. The CDR3 nucleotides are TGCAGTGCCACTCACGGGGAGACCCAGTACTTC. The chain couples TRBV20-1 to TRBJ2-5; D unresolved. Germline V lookup: CDR1 DFQATT, CDR2 SNEGSKA (reference sequence). The CDR3 contains 11 residues. V was clipped by 6 bases and J by 5 bases, with 10 bases between them.